These 26 T cell receptor beta chains were all obtained from the same sample, sequenced in a study of Ad26.COV2.S vaccination and SARS-CoV-2 variants. The treatment is: about 20 received Ad26.COV2.S at low or high dose, single or two shots; about 5 received placebo; per-sample allocation not given. The samples were gathered on day 63 after the first injection of vaccine or placebo. Libraries were prepared by immunoSEQ multiplex PCR; TCRdb keeps only in-frame clonotypes and omits some of them. The sample consists of roughly 380,000 clones, approximately 87% of them appearing once. Sequenced material: peripheral blood, taken in a trial of Ad26.COV2.S vaccine versus placebo. These receptors originate from a person between 18 and 60 years old who received the Ad26.COV2.S COVID-19 vaccine or a placebo.

In this sample, this clone turned up once. J is TRBJ2-3 and V is TRBV28; TRBD2 matches 14 bases. J gave up 2 bases and V 4 bases, and 5 bases lay outside the gene matches. CDR1 and CDR2 (germline): MDHEN, SYDVKM. This CDR3 comprises 17 residues. The CDR3 DNA reads as TGTGCCAGCAGTTCCGGACTAGCGGGGGGATTCACAGATACGCAGTATTTT. This codes for CASSSGLAGGFTDTQYF.

This rearrangement joins TRBV9 to TRBJ1-2, with TRBD1 as a possible D gene (5 bases). This CDR3 spans 14 amino acids. The V end lost 3 bases, the J end lost 5 bases, and 14 bases lay between the germline ends. Germline-derived CDR1 and CDR2 are SGDLS and YYNGEE. The DNA for the CDR3 is TGTGCCAGCAGCGCCTCCGGACAATCATATGGCTACACCTTC. Its protein is CASSASGQSYGYTF. The complete variable domain, with remaining parts taken from reference TRBV9 and TRBJ1-2, reads DSGVTQTPKHLITATGQRVTLRCSPRSGDLSVYWYQQSLDQGLQFLIQYYNGEERAKGNILERFSAQQFPDLHSELNLSSLELGDSALYFCASSASGQSYGYTFGSGTRLTVV.

J is TRBJ1-2 and V is TRBV6-6, with TRBD1 matching 11 bases. The CDR3 covers 16 residues. CDR1 and CDR2 (germline): MNHNY, SVGAGI (reference sequence). The trim removed 4 bases at V and 2 bases at J, leaving 6 bases unmatched. In nucleotides, the CDR3 is TGTGCCAGCAGTTTAACCGGGACAGGGGGAAACTATGGCTACACCTTC. This encodes CASSLTGTGGNYGYTF.

The V call is TRBV5-6, the J call TRBJ2-6; weak D call: TRBD1 (5 bases). Per germline, CDR1 SGHDT and CDR2 YYEEEE. The CDR3 is 19 amino acids. Trimming removed 0 bases from V and 0 bases from J, with 16 bases in between. CDR3 sequence (DNA): TGTGCCAGCAGCTTGGGCCTGAGACAGCCAGGCTCTGGGGCCAACGTCCTGACTTTC. Translating it yields CASSLGLRQPGSGANVLTF.

This chain uses TRBV6-5 with TRBJ2-7; D is ambiguous. The CDR3 runs to 15 residues. The germline V and J ends were trimmed by 0 bases and 5 bases, with 14 bases remaining between them. CDR1 and CDR2 (germline): MNHEY, SVGAGI. The CDR3 DNA follows: TGTGCCAGCAGTTACTCCCCGCGAAGTACCCACGAGCAGTACTTC. It codes for CASSYSPRSTHEQYF.

The chain recombines TRBV14 with TRBJ2-5, with D unresolved. Germline lookup yields CDR1 SGHDN and CDR2 FVKESK. The CDR3 is 13 amino acids. Trimming took off 1 base at V and 7 bases at J, with 10 bases between the two ends. The CDR3 loop is CASSQVIDATQYF. For the CDR3, the DNA is TGTGCCAGCAGCCAAGTAATCGACGCGACCCAGTACTTC.

V usage is TRBV9 and J usage is TRBJ1-1; no reliable D call. V dropped 0 bases and J dropped 0 bases, with 9 bases sitting between them. This CDR3 has 15 residues. Germline V gene lookup returns CDR1 SGDLS and CDR2 YYNGEE. Written as DNA, the CDR3 is TGTGCCAGCAGCGTAGGGGGAGTCATGAACACTGAAGCTTTCTTT. Translating it yields CASSVGGVMNTEAFF.

The chain carries TRBV5-1 and TRBJ2-7; 7 bases map to TRBD1. The CDR3 extends over 14 amino acids. The V segment lost 4 bases and the J segment 4 bases; nucleotides outside the gene matches: 8. In germline, CDR1 is SGHRS, CDR2 YFSETQ. CDR3 DNA: TGCGCCAGCAGCCCTCGGGACAGTCCTTACGAGCAGTACTTC. This encodes CASSPRDSPYEQYF.

The chain uses TRBV6-4 and TRBJ1-6; 8 positions match TRBD1. Germline lookup yields CDR1 MRHNA and CDR2 SNTAGT. The V and J ends lost 2 bases and 5 bases, in that order; junction bases with no gene match: 11. The CDR3 contains 18 residues. The CDR3 region is CASSDPTRGRNDNSPLHF. The CDR3 region has the DNA TGTGCCAGCAGTGACCCAACCAGGGGGCGCAACGATAATTCACCCCTCCACTTT.

This clone turned up a few times. The V call is TRBV5-1, the J call TRBJ2-5, with D possibly TRBD1 on 7 matching bases. The CDR3 runs to 15 residues. CDR1 SGHRS and CDR2 YFSETQ come from the germline V gene. V was trimmed by 4 bases and J by 7 bases, leaving 20 bases between them. The CDR3 DNA sequence: TGCGCCAGCAGCAACCAACAGGGGAAAGCGGGGACCCAGTACTTC. Its translation is CASSNQQGKAGTQYF.

The chain combines TRBV30 with TRBJ2-7; 9 bases match TRBD1. V shed 5 bases and J 5 bases; nucleotides not matched to a gene: 1. The germline V gene encodes CDR1 GTSNPN and CDR2 SVGIG (reference sequence). This CDR3 contains 11 residues. In nucleotides, the CDR3 is TGTGCCTGGGGGACAGGGCACGAGCAGTACTTC. Amino acids: CAWGTGHEQYF.

The rearrangement uses TRBV19 and TRBJ2-7; perhaps D is TRBD1 or TRBD2 (5 bases each). There are 14 residues in the CDR3. Trimming left V 0 bases short and J 3 bases short, with 9 bases between. Per germline, CDR1 LNHDA and CDR2 SQIVND (reference sequence). The CDR3 region has the DNA TGTGCCAGTAGTATAGACCCAGGGAGCTACGAGCAGTACTTC. This gives the protein CASSIDPGSYEQYF.

V and J are TRBV7-8 and TRBJ2-7, with 9 nucleotides matching TRBD1. Germline CDR1 SGHVS, CDR2 FQNEAQ. The CDR3 contains 13 residues. After removal of 6 bases from V and 6 bases from J, the junction contained 6 bases not matched to a gene. CDR3 in amino acids: CASSQGTGSEQYF. In nucleotides, the CDR3 is TGTGCCAGCAGTCAAGGGACAGGGAGCGAGCAGTACTTC.

The V gene is TRBV28, the J gene TRBJ2-5, with D perhaps matching TRBD1 (6 bases). V lost 3 bases and J lost 3, with 8 bases in between. There are 13 residues in the CDR3. Germline-derived CDR1 and CDR2 are MDHEN and SYDVKM. CDR3 DNA: TGTGCCAGCAGTTTCGAGGGGGAAGAGACCCAGTACTTC. Its protein is CASSFEGEETQYF.

The rearrangement uses TRBV18 and TRBJ1-3; D remains ambiguous. From germline, CDR1 is KGHSH and CDR2 LQKENI. V shed 0 bases and J shed 8 bases, with 8 bases lying between them. The CDR3 sequence is 13 residues long. Written as DNA, the CDR3 is TGTGCCAGCTCACCACCTCCCTCGGACACCATATATTTT. It codes for CASSPPPSDTIYF.

V gene TRBV29-1 combines with J gene TRBJ1-4; D is ambiguous. The germline gives CDR1 SQVTM, CDR2 ANQGSEA. Trimming stripped 0 bases from V and 6 bases from J, with 8 bases between. The length of the CDR3 is 13 residues. CDR3 in DNA: TGCAGCGTTGAAGATGAGATAGATGAAAAACTGTTTTTT. As protein: CSVEDEIDEKLFF.

This chain joins TRBV30 and TRBJ2-7, with 10 bases matching TRBD1. The trim removed 5 bases at V and 12 bases at J, leaving 13 bases unmatched. This CDR3 is built from 13 residues. In germline, CDR1 is GTSNPN, CDR2 SVGIG (reference sequence). In DNA form, the CDR3 reads TGTGCCTGGGACAGGGGGCGAAATGGTCTTCGGTACTTC. Amino acid sequence: CAWDRGRNGLRYF.

V gene TRBV9 combines with J gene TRBJ2-1, with D possibly called TRBD1 or TRBD2 (5 bases each). The germline V gene has CDR1 SGDLS and CDR2 YYNGEE. The CDR3 is made up of 15 amino acids. The V and J ends lost 6 bases and 2 bases respectively, with 15 bases between them. CDR3 region: CASNPAGTPYNEQFF. The CDR3 bases are TGTGCCAGCAACCCTGCAGGGACCCCCTACAATGAGCAGTTCTTC.

This chain connects TRBV28 to TRBJ2-3; 12 bases agree with TRBD2. Germline V lookup: CDR1 MDHEN, CDR2 SYDVKM. The CDR3 spans 16 residues. Germline trimming cut 5 bases from V and 4 bases from J; bases unmatched to any gene: 7. CDR3 sequence: CASSAASGGAADTQYF. The CDR3, as DNA: TGTGCCAGCAGTGCCGCTAGCGGGGGGGCAGCAGATACGCAGTATTTT.

The chain is built from TRBV5-6 and TRBJ2-1; TRBD2 matches at 7 bases. The CDR3 runs 15 residues. The ends lost 2 bases at V and 9 bases at J; junction bases unmatched: 11. CDR1 is SGHDT, CDR2 YYEEEE, per germline. The CDR3 coding sequence is TGTGCCAGCAGCTTCAGGCCCAGCGGGGAGGGTGAGCAGTTCTTC. Translated: CASSFRPSGEGEQFF.

The rearrangement joins TRBV2 to TRBJ2-3; D gene unclear. V shed 2 bases and J shed 4 bases, with 13 bases lying between them. Germline values: CDR1 SNHLY, CDR2 FYNNEI. This CDR3 region has 15 residues. DNA for the CDR3: TGTGCCAGCAGTGAATTGGGCTTTCAGGCAGATACGCAGTATTTT. It codes for CASSELGFQADTQYF.

This CDR3 reads CASSFRDNYEQYF. CDR3 nucleotide sequence: TGTGCCAGCAGTTTCCGGGACAACTACGAGCAGTACTTC. J is TRBJ2-7 and V is TRBV6-6; a weak D match, TRBD1 (6 bases). Between the trimmed V and J ends, which lost 4 bases and 3 bases, there was a span of 10 bases. Germline CDR1 reads MNHNY; CDR2 reads SVGAGI (reference sequence). The CDR3 contains 13 residues.

The chain combines TRBV5-6 with TRBJ2-1, with 9 positions matching TRBD2. CDR3 length: 15 amino acids. The germline CDR1 and CDR2 sequences are SGHDT and YYEEEE. With 3 bases clipped from V and 2 bases from J, the junction kept 3 bases outside the gene matches. For the CDR3, the DNA is TGTGCCAGCAGCTATGAGCGGGGGGCCTACAATGAGCAGTTCTTC. This encodes CASSYERGAYNEQFF.

V and J are TRBV6-5 and TRBJ1-2; tentative D call: TRBD1 (6 bases). V lost 5 bases and J lost 8, with 15 bases in between. The CDR3 loop spans 13 amino acids. Germline lookup yields CDR1 MNHEY and CDR2 SVGAGI. The CDR3 DNA reads TGTGCCAGCAGTAGTGTAGGGACATACGGCTACACCTTC. Translated, it gives CASSSVGTYGYTF.

The chain is built from TRBV3-1 (or the pseudogene TRBV3-2) and TRBJ1-2, with TRBD1 matching 7 bases. CDR1 and CDR2 (germline): LGHDT, YNNKEL (reference sequence). This CDR3 comprises 15 residues. Trimming took 0 bases from V and 6 from J; bases not matched to a gene: 7. CDR3 sequence: CASSQDRGILNGYTF. DNA for the CDR3: TGTGCCAGCAGCCAAGACAGGGGGATATTGAATGGCTACACCTTC.

CDR3 region: CATRGDGNYGYTF. CDR3 DNA sequence: TGTGCCACCAGGGGGGACGGGAACTATGGCTACACCTTC. This chain connects TRBV24-1 to TRBJ1-2; TRBD1 is a possible D gene (5 bases). The length of the CDR3 is 13 residues. Deletions cut 7 bases from V and 2 bases from J, with 10 bases between. Germline CDR1 reads KGHDR; CDR2 reads SFDVKD.